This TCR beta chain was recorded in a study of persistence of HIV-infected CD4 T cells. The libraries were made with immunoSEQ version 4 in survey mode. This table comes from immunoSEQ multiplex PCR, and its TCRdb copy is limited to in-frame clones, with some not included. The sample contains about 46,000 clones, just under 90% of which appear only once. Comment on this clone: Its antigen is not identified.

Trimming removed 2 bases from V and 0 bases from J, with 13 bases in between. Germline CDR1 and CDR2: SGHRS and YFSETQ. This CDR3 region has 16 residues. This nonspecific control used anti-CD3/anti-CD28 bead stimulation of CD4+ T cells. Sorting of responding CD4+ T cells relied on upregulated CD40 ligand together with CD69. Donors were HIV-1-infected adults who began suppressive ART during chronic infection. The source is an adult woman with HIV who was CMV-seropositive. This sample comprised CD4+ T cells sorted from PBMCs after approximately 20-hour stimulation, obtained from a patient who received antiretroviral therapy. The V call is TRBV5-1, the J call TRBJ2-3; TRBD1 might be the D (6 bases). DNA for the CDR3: TGCGCCAGCAGCTTATCCGGGACAAGGAGCACAGATACGCAGTATTTT. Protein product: CASSLSGTRSTDTQYF.